Listed below are T cell receptor beta chains from one sample, sequenced in a study of metastatic and nonmetastatic thyroid tumors. From the PCR reads, TCRdb re-called clones with MiXCR. This repertoire shows roughly 16,000 clones, 29% found once; its top ten account for roughly 12%. The sample was tumor tissue. The receptors stem from a male donor with papillary thyroid cancer or a benign thyroid nodule (not recorded which). Some clones in this sample may be carry-over from other donors' samples. CDR3s include the opening cysteine and the closing phenylalanine or tryptophan. The order of the fields is J gene, clone size, V gene, D gene, CDR3 DNA, CDR3 protein. The D gene is left open where the match is weak. Clone sizes are given selectively: once, few, many, or a class where the clone is expanded.

>TRBJ2-7|NA|TRBV27|NA
TGTGCCAGCAGTGTCCGGGTGTACTTCTACGAGCAGTACTTC
CASSVRVYFYEQYF
>TRBJ2-2|many|TRBV12-5|NA
TGTGCTAGTCGGGGGCCAAGTAACACCGGGGAGCTGTTTTTT
CASRGPSNTGELFF
>TRBJ1-5|medium-sized|TRBV6-1|NA
TGTGCCAGCAGCCGGGGACCCTGGGGACAGCCCCAGCATTTT
CASSRGPWGQPQHF
>TRBJ1-3|medium-sized|TRBV6-2/TRBV6-3|NA
TGTGCCAGCAGACGCGGAGGAAACACCATATATTTT
CASRRGGNTIYF
>TRBJ2-3|NA|TRBV10-3|NA
TGTGCCATCACTTGGGCAGCTGGCATAGATACGCAGTATTTT
CAITWAAGIDTQYF
>TRBJ2-3|NA|TRBV11-2|NA
TGTGCCAGCAGCGTAGAGACTCATACGCAGTATTTT
CASSVETHTQYF
>TRBJ2-3|few|TRBV6-5|TRBD2
TGTGCCAACAGTCACTTCCGACTAGCGGGAGCAGATACGCAGTATTTT
CANSHFRLAGADTQYF
>TRBJ2-7|NA|TRBV28|TRBD1
TGTGCCAGCAGCCTACCGGGACAGGGGACAATCTTACCCTTTTACGAGCAGTACTTC
CASSLPGQGTILPFYEQYF
>TRBJ1-5|NA|TRBV5-1|NA
TGCGCCAGCAGCCCCGAACCCCGGAATCAGCCCCAGCATTTT
CASSPEPRNQPQHF
>TRBJ2-3|many|TRBV7-6|TRBD1
TGTGCCAGCAGCTCACAGGGGAGCACAGATACGCAGTATTTT
CASSSQGSTDTQYF
>TRBJ2-2|NA|TRBV20-1|TRBD2
TGCAGTGCTAGAGATATGGCTAGCGGGAACACCGGGGAGCTGTTTTTT
CSARDMASGNTGELFF
>TRBJ1-2|NA|TRBV30|NA
TGTGCCTGGAGTGTACGGAAGGGTTCTTATGTAGATGGCTACACCTTC
CAWSVRKGSYVDGYTF
>TRBJ2-1|once|TRBV7-8|TRBD2
TGTGCCAGCAGCTCCAACGCGCGGGAGAAACGGTTCTTC
CASSSNAREKRFF
>TRBJ2-7|medium-sized|TRBV27|NA
TGTGCCAGCAGTGGCCGGGGGTACTTCTACGAGCAGTACTTC
CASSGRGYFYEQYF
>TRBJ2-5|medium-sized|TRBV6-1|NA
TGTGCCAGCAGGGACCCTCACGAGACCCAGTACTTC
CASRDPHETQYF
>TRBJ2-2|NA|TRBV19|TRBD1
TGTGCCAGTAGTATGACAGGGGCCACCGGGGAGCTGTTTTTT
CASSMTGATGELFF
>TRBJ1-1|NA|TRBV27|NA
TGTGCCAGCAGTTTATCCCGGACAGCTGAAGCTTTCTTT
CASSLSRTAEAFF
>TRBJ2-1|NA|TRBV5-1|NA
TGCGCCAGCAGCTTTGTAGCCCAACCCGACAATGAGCAGTTCTTC
CASSFVAQPDNEQFF
>TRBJ1-1|few|TRBV4-1|NA
TGCGCCAGCAGCCAAGATCCGGGTAGCGCTGAAGCTTTCTTT
CASSQDPGSAEAFF
>TRBJ2-7|NA|TRBV13|TRBD2
TGTGCCAGCAGCTCCGGGGGAGATAGCGGGTACGAGCAGTACTTC
CASSSGGDSGYEQYF